This T cell receptor (beta chain) was profiled in a study of blood T cell repertoires in COVID-19. Turning to the study itself: Samples representing acute and convalescent COVID-19 were sourced from the United States, Italy and Spain.

Followed over time, Seattle patients had been enrolled while infection was active. Produced via immunoSEQ multiplex PCR; TCRdb's table is partial and in-frame only. The top ten hold roughly 10% of the sample, which has almost 300,000 clones, around 92% seen once. The CDR3 sequence is 15 residues long. Germline V gene lookup returns CDR1 SNHLY and CDR2 FYNNEI. V lost 5 bases and J lost 4; bases outside the gene matches: 6. This TCR derives from a woman aged 30 to 39 with COVID-19, enrolled during active disease. This sequence joins TRBV2 and TRBJ1-5; 9 bases agree with TRBD1. The sample taken for sequencing was peripheral blood. The CDR3 coding sequence is TGTGCCAGCAGTCCACAGGGGGCGATTAATCAGCCCCAGCATTTT. Its translation: CASSPQGAINQPQHF.